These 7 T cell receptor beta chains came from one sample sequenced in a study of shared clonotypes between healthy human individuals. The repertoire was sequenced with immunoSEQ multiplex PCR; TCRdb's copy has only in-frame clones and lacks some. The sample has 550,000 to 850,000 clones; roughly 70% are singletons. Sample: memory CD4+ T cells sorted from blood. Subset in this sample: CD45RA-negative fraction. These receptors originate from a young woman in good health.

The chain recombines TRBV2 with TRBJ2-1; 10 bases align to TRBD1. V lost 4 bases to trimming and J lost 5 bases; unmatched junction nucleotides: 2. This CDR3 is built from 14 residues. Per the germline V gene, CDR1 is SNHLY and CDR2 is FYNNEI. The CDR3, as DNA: TGTGCCAGCAGTGGACAGGGGGCAAACAATGAGCAGTTCTTC. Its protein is CASSGQGANNEQFF.

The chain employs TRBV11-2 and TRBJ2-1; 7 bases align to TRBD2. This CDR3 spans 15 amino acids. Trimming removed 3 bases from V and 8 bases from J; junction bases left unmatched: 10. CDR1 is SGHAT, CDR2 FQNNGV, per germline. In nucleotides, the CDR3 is TGTGCCAGCAGCTTGACTAGCTCATTGGTCTATGAGCAGTTCTTC. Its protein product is CASSLTSSLVYEQFF.

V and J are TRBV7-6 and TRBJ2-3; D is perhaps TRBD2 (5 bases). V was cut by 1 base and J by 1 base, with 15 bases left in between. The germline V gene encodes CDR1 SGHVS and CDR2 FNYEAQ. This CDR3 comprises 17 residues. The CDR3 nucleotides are TGTGCCAGCAGCTTAGAGCGGCAATCGGACCGCACAGATACGCAGTATTTT. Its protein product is CASSLERQSDRTDTQYF.

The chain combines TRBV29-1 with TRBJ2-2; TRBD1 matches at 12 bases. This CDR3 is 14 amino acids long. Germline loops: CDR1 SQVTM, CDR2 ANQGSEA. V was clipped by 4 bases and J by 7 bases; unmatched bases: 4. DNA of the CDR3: TGCAGCGTTGGGGGACAGGGGGCCGGCGGGGAGCTGTTTTTT. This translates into CSVGGQGAGGELFF.

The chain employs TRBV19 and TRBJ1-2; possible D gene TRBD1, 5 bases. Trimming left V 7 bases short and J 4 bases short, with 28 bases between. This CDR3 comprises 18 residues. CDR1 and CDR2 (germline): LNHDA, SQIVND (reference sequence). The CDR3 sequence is CASTISSGSGYYFYGYTF. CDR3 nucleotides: TGTGCCAGTACCATCTCGTCAGGGTCCGGATATTACTTCTATGGCTACACCTTC.

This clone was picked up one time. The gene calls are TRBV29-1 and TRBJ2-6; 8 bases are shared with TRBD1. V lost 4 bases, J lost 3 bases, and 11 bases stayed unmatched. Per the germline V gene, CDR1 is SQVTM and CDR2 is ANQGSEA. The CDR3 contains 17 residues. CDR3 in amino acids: CSVVHGQGAIGANVLTF. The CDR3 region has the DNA TGCAGCGTTGTTCATGGGCAGGGGGCGATTGGGGCCAACGTCCTGACTTTC.

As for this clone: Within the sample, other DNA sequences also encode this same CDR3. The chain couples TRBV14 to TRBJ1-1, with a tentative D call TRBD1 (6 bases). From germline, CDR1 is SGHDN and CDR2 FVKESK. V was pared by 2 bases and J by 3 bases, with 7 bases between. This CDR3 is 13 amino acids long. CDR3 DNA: TGTGCCAGCAGCCAACACAGGGACACTGAAGCTTTCTTT. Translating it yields CASSQHRDTEAFF.